Below are 21 T cell receptor beta chains sequenced from a single sample in a study of blood T cell repertoires in COVID-19 (dated by TCRdb to 2020 to 2022). The library was prepared using the immunoSEQ multiplex PCR assay. Here the immuneACCESS table is served through TCRdb, limited to in-frame sequences with V and J called. Missing clones are a known gap in these copies; in checked studies unresolved V genes cover under half, and the rest lacks a known reason. For this sample there are under 200,000 clones; roughly 80% appear just once. 2.8% of the sample is taken by the ten largest. The sequencing sample was made of peripheral blood. The receptors were gathered from a man in his 70s with acute or convalescent COVID-19.

This clone was counted between two and nine times. The same CDR3 arises from other DNA sequences in this sample as well. The J gene is TRBJ1-6, the V gene TRBV2; TRBD1 is a possible D gene (5 bases). This CDR3 comprises 13 residues. CDR1 SNHLY and CDR2 FYNNEI come from the germline V gene. V lost 6 bases to trimming and J lost 5 bases, with 8 bases between them. The CDR3 nucleotides are TGTGCCAGCAGAACAGGAGATAATTCACCCCTCCACTTT. Translated, it gives CASRTGDNSPLHF.

This chain uses TRBV27 with TRBJ2-1, with 7 bases matching TRBD2. The V segment lost 4 bases and the J segment 6 bases; nucleotides outside the gene matches: 18. This CDR3 is built from 18 residues. CDR1 and CDR2 from the germline V gene are MNHEY and SMNVEV (reference sequence). This CDR3 reads CASSSLVGRERLSNEQFF. The CDR3 DNA follows: TGTGCCAGCAGTTCCCTAGTCGGGCGGGAGAGGTTAAGCAATGAGCAGTTCTTC.

V gene TRBV19 combines with J gene TRBJ1-2; D not certain. V lost 3 bases and J 7 bases, leaving 6 bases between the germline ends. The germline gives CDR1 LNHDA, CDR2 SQIVND (reference sequence). The CDR3 has 11 residues. The CDR3 reads CASSMTFGYTF. Written as DNA, the CDR3 is TGTGCCAGTAGTATGACTTTTGGCTACACCTTC.

The chain couples TRBV27 to TRBJ1-6; TRBD1 matches 8 bases. The CDR3 has 16 residues. The V segment lost 2 bases and the J segment 9 bases; nucleotides outside the gene matches: 9. Germline CDR1 and CDR2: MNHEY and SMNVEV (reference sequence). The DNA for the CDR3 is TGTGCCAGCAGTTTACCCAGTGACAGGGGTATTTCACCCCTCCACTTT. Amino acid sequence: CASSLPSDRGISPLHF.

The V and J genes are TRBV7-8 and TRBJ1-1; D is ambiguous. CDR1 SGHVS and CDR2 FQNEAQ come from the germline V gene. The CDR3 runs 13 residues. V dropped 5 bases and J dropped 0 bases, with 7 bases sitting between them. This CDR3 reads CASSPRLNTEAFF. CDR3 coding DNA: TGTGCCAGCAGCCCCCGGTTGAACACTGAAGCTTTCTTT.

The genes are TRBV11-3 and TRBJ1-1, with TRBD1 as a possible D gene (6 bases). This CDR3 is built from 15 residues. Per germline, CDR1 SGHNT and CDR2 YENEEA. V lost 0 bases and J lost 2, with 10 bases in between. This CDR3 is CASSLDSGVNTEAFF. Written as DNA, the CDR3 is TGTGCCAGCAGCTTAGATTCAGGGGTTAACACTGAAGCTTTCTTT.

This chain joins TRBV6-4 and TRBJ2-1; 9 bases map to TRBD1. In germline, CDR1 is MRHNA, CDR2 SNTAGT. J lost 6 bases, V lost 5 bases, and 8 bases had no gene match. The CDR3 is made up of 15 amino acids. The CDR3 sequence is CASSNLGTGSNEQFF. For the CDR3, the DNA is TGTGCCAGCAGTAATCTTGGGACAGGGAGCAATGAGCAGTTCTTC.

The chain has TRBV7-9 and TRBJ1-1; no reliable D call. The CDR3 is 14 residues long. Per germline, CDR1 SEHNR and CDR2 FQNEAQ (reference sequence). With 3 bases removed from V and 1 base from J, the gap between germline ends came to 9 bases. CDR3 sequence reads: CASSFGGTNTEAFF. Written as DNA, the CDR3 is TGTGCCAGCAGCTTCGGAGGCACGAACACTGAAGCTTTCTTT.

V is TRBV5-1 and J is TRBJ2-3; TRBD1 matches at 7 bases. Germline trimming cut 0 bases from V and 7 bases from J; bases unmatched to any gene: 5. The CDR3 runs 14 residues. Germline values: CDR1 SGHRS, CDR2 YFSETQ. Here the CDR3 reads CASSLGTQGNTQYF. The CDR3, as DNA: TGCGCCAGCAGCTTGGGTACACAGGGGAATACGCAGTATTTT.

The rearrangement joins TRBV12-3 or TRBV12-4 to TRBJ1-1, with a weak D call TRBD1 (6 bases). V shed 6 bases and J shed 11 bases, with 16 bases lying between them. This CDR3 comprises 12 residues. CDR3 nucleotide sequence: TGTGCCAGCAGCCAGGGGCCCGGGATGGCTTTCTTT. This encodes CASSQGPGMAFF.

This clone was detected only a few times. The gene calls are TRBV6-5 and TRBJ2-3; 7 bases map to TRBD2. This CDR3 region has 13 residues. V lost 10 bases, J lost 0 bases, and 4 bases stayed unmatched. Germline V gives CDR1 MNHEY, CDR2 SVGAGI. Here the CDR3 reads CATAGESTDTQYF. In DNA, the CDR3 is TGTGCCACCGCGGGGGAAAGCACAGATACGCAGTATTTT.

The J gene is TRBJ2-5, the V gene TRBV28, with 9 bases fitting TRBD2. There are 14 residues in the CDR3. V lost 11 bases to trimming and J lost 1 base; unmatched junction nucleotides: 8. Per the germline V gene, CDR1 is MDHEN and CDR2 is SYDVKM. The CDR3 DNA is TGTGCCGGCGGGCTAGCGGGGTCCCAAGAGACCCAGTACTTC. The encoded protein is CAGGLAGSQETQYF.

The chain joins TRBV6-5 to TRBJ2-7; TRBD1 matches at 10 bases. The CDR3 contains 15 residues. Germline CDR1 MNHEY, CDR2 SVGAGI. V was clipped by 10 bases and J by 3 bases; unmatched bases: 12. Written as DNA, the CDR3 is TGTGCCACCACCTTGACCGGGACAGGGGTCTACGAGCAGTACTTC. This gives the protein CATTLTGTGVYEQYF.

The rearrangement joins TRBV6-1 to TRBJ2-3; D might be TRBD1 (6 bases). The CDR3 has 13 residues. Trimming took 2 bases from V and 6 from J, leaving 9 bases between them. Germline loops: CDR1 MNHNS, CDR2 SASEGT. DNA of the CDR3: TGTGCCAGCAGTGAACAGAGGGGGGATACGCAGTATTTT. It is translated as CASSEQRGDTQYF.

V and J are TRBV2 and TRBJ1-5; 9 bases align to TRBD1. CDR1 is SNHLY, CDR2 FYNNEI, per germline. V gave up 7 bases and J gave up 6 bases; unmatched junction bases: 7. The CDR3 is 14 residues long. CDR3 region: CASMKDRGSQPQHF. CDR3 bases: TGTGCCAGCATGAAGGACAGGGGAAGTCAGCCCCAGCATTTT.

The chain combines TRBV18 with TRBJ2-3, with D possibly matching TRBD2 (6 bases). Germline CDR1 and CDR2: KGHSH and LQKENI. The V end was cut by 4 bases, the J end by 5 bases, with 19 bases between. The CDR3 is made up of 16 amino acids. In DNA, the CDR3 is TGTGCCAGCTCACTATCCGGGACCGGCGGGAAAGATACGCAGTATTTT. Its translation is CASSLSGTGGKDTQYF.

The rearrangement uses TRBV15 and TRBJ2-2; TRBD1 might be the D (6 bases). Germline V gene sequence: CDR1 LNHNV, CDR2 YYDKDF (reference sequence). Between the trimmed V and J ends, which lost 0 bases and 0 bases, there was a span of 23 bases. The CDR3 has 21 amino acids. The CDR3 is CATSRERTGEGETTNTGELFF. The CDR3 nucleotides are TGTGCCACCAGCAGAGAACGAACGGGTGAGGGGGAGACCACGAACACCGGGGAGCTGTTTTTT.

This chain links TRBV28 with TRBJ1-2, with 8 positions matching TRBD1. The CDR3 extends over 14 amino acids. The germline CDR1 and CDR2 sequences are MDHEN and SYDVKM. Germline trimming cut 9 bases from V and 8 bases from J; bases unmatched to any gene: 14. CDR3 DNA: TGTGCCAGTCAGATCGGGACAGGATGGAGGGGCTACACCTTC. This translates into CASQIGTGWRGYTF.

This chain joins TRBV23-1 and TRBJ1-5; weak D call: TRBD1 (6 bases). TRBV23-1 is sorted into the ORF group, with uncertain function. V was trimmed by 4 bases and J by 1 base, leaving 23 bases between them. CDR3 length: 19 residues. CDR3 in amino acids: CASSRHPKQGIRSNQPQHF. Here the CDR3 DNA reads TGCGCCAGCAGTCGACACCCCAAACAGGGAATTAGGAGCAATCAGCCCCAGCATTTT.

This chain joins TRBV6-6 and TRBJ2-2, with 7 bases aligning to TRBD2. Losses at the gene ends were 2 bases for V and 3 bases for J; bases not matched to a gene: 0. The CDR3 contains 14 residues. In germline, CDR1 is MNHNY, CDR2 SVGAGI (reference sequence). This chain's CDR3 is CASSYGGDTGELFF. In nucleotides, the CDR3 is TGTGCCAGCAGTTACGGGGGGGACACCGGGGAGCTGTTTTTT.

V and J are TRBV6-1 and TRBJ1-3, with a possible D match to TRBD1 (6 bases). V was cut by 2 bases and J by 4 bases, with 12 bases left in between. The germline gives CDR1 MNHNS, CDR2 SASEGT. The CDR3 has 15 amino acids. The CDR3 protein is CASSEQGSGGNTIYF. DNA for the CDR3: TGTGCCAGCAGTGAACAGGGGAGCGGAGGAAACACCATATATTTT.